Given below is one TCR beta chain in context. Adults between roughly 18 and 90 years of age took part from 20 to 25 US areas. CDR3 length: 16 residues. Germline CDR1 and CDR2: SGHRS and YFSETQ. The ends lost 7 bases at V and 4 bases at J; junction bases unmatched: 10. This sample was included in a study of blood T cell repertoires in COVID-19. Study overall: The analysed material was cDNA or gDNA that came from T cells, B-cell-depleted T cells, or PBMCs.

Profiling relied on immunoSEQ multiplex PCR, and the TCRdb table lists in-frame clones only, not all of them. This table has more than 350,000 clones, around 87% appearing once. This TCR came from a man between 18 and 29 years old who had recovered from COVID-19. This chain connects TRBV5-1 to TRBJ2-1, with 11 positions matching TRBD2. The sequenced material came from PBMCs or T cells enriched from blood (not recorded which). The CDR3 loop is CASALGGTSGYNEQFF. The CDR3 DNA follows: TGCGCCAGCGCACTAGGTGGGACTAGCGGATACAATGAGCAGTTCTTC.